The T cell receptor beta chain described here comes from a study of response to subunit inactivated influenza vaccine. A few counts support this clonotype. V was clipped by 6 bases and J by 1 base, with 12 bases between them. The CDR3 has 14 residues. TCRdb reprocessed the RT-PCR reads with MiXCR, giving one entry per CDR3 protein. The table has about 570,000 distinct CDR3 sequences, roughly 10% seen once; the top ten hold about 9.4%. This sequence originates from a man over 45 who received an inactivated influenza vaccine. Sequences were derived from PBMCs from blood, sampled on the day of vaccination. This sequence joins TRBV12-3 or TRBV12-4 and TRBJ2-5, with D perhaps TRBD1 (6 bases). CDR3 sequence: CASRDTGLQETQYF. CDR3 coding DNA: TGTGCCAGCAGAGATACAGGGCTCCAAGAGACCCAGTACTTC.